These T cell receptor beta chains were read from a single sample in a study of cytomegalovirus exposure and HLA in healthy donors. Using immunoSEQ multiplex PCR, the repertoire was profiled, and TCRdb retains in-frame clones only, with some absent. This table holds more than 80,000 clones, over 70% found once. The sample taken for sequencing was PBMCs. The receptors come from a male donor in good health and CMV-seropositive. Both conserved end residues are part of each CDR3. A D gene is named only where the DNA matches it firmly. Not every row has a clone size; where given, it reads once, few, many or a size class.

d_call j_call v_call clone_size cdr3_aa cdr3_nt
NA TRBJ2-5 TRBV19 NA CASSSGWETQYF TGTGCCAGTAGTAGCGGTTGGGAGACCCAGTACTTC
NA TRBJ1-5 TRBV7-2 few CASSPRGYSNQPQHF TGTGCCAGCAGCCCCCGCGGTTATAGCAATCAGCCCCAGCATTTT
TRBD1 TRBJ1-2 TRBV28 few CAIYDWTGSGGYTF TGTGCCATCTATGATTGGACAGGGTCGGGTGGCTACACCTTC
NA TRBJ2-7 TRBV2 once CASSEDRDYEQYF TGTGCCAGCAGTGAAGACAGGGACTACGAGCAGTACTTC
NA TRBJ1-4 TRBV25-1 NA CASSDLPGINEKLFF TGTGCCAGCAGTGATCTACCGGGAATTAATGAAAAACTGTTTTTT
TRBD1 TRBJ1-3 TRBV4-1 NA CASSQGRQGARGNTIYF TGCGCCAGCAGCCAGGGCCGACAGGGGGCACGAGGAAACACCATATATTTT
NA TRBJ2-1 TRBV5-4 NA CASSYLSAYNEQFF TGTGCCAGCAGTTATCTTTCGGCCTACAATGAGCAGTTCTTC
NA TRBJ2-1 TRBV29-1 NA CSVELGRKNEQFF TGCAGCGTCGAACTAGGGAGGAAAAATGAGCAGTTCTTC
NA TRBJ1-4 TRBV5-4 few CASSLAPGMSNEKLFF TGTGCCAGCAGCTTGGCCCCGGGGATGTCGAATGAAAAACTGTTTTTT
TRBD2 TRBJ2-3 TRBV27 NA CASSKGLAGDTDTQYF TGTGCCAGCAGTAAAGGACTAGCGGGGGACACAGATACGCAGTATTTT
NA TRBJ2-3 TRBV19 NA CASSISGISADTQYF TGTGCCAGTAGTATCTCTGGGATTAGCGCAGATACGCAGTATTTT
NA TRBJ2-7 TRBV6-6 NA CASSQSYEQYF TGTGCCAGCAGCCAATCCTACGAGCAGTACTTC
NA TRBJ2-7 TRBV4-3 NA CASSHSTSKAYEQYF TGCGCCAGCAGCCATAGCACTAGTAAAGCCTACGAGCAGTACTTC
TRBD1 TRBJ1-2 TRBV18 once CASSPPGRGYGYTF TGTGCCAGCTCACCACCTGGCAGGGGGTATGGCTACACCTTC
NA TRBJ2-7 TRBV7-2 NA CASSLVRGSEQYF TGTGCCAGCAGCTTAGTAAGAGGGAGCGAGCAGTACTTC
NA TRBJ2-1 TRBV4-1 NA CASSQDQVLANEQFF TGCGCCAGCAGCCAAGATCAGGTACTTGCCAATGAGCAGTTCTTC
NA TRBJ2-7 TRBV5-1 few CASSLAQGTYEQYF TGCGCCAGCAGCTTGGCCCAGGGAACCTACGAGCAGTACTTC
TRBD2 TRBJ2-5 TRBV30 once CAWSLTSRAKETQYF TGTGCCTGGAGCTTGACTAGCCGGGCCAAAGAGACCCAGTACTTC
NA TRBJ1-1 TRBV6-5 NA CATLKPSGNTEAFF TGTGCCACCCTAAAGCCCAGCGGGAACACTGAAGCTTTCTTT
NA TRBJ1-3 TRBV4-2 NA CASRTRDSGNTIYF TGTGCCAGCAGGACGAGGGACTCTGGAAACACCATATATTTT
NA TRBJ1-5 TRBV6-6 NA CASTPSVGYSNQPQNF TGTGCCAGCACTCCGTCGGTCGGCTACAGCAATCAGCCCCAGAATTTT
TRBD1 TRBJ2-7 TRBV4-3 NA CASSQVGGTGIYEQYF TGCGCCAGCAGCCAAGTAGGCGGGACAGGAATCTACGAGCAGTACTTC
NA TRBJ2-6 TRBV27 few CASRRTTGPGANVLTF TGTGCCAGCAGGCGAACCACAGGGCCCGGGGCCAACGTCCTGACTTTC
TRBD1 TRBJ1-2 TRBV6-1 NA CASSESPGQGLYGYTF TGTGCCAGCAGTGAAAGCCCGGGACAGGGACTCTATGGCTACACCTTC
NA TRBJ2-7 TRBV4-1 NA CASSATATYEQYF TGCGCCAGCAGCGCGACAGCGACCTACGAGCAGTACTTC
NA TRBJ2-7 TRBV30 NA CAWRPGVIYEQYF TGTGCCTGGAGGCCCGGGGTAATCTACGAGCAGTACTTC
NA TRBJ2-7 TRBV4-2 NA CASSQNPGHQYEQYF TGTGCCAGCAGCCAAAATCCGGGACACCAGTACGAGCAGTACTTC
TRBD2 TRBJ2-2 TRBV9 NA CASSPGGTGELFF TGTGCCAGCAGCCCCGGGGGGACCGGGGAGCTGTTTTTT
TRBD1 TRBJ2-7 TRBV28 NA CASMGQVSYEQYF TGTGCCAGCATGGGACAGGTGTCCTACGAGCAGTACTTC
TRBD2 TRBJ2-2 TRBV5-5 NA CASSYGLAGGLSTGELFF TGTGCCAGCAGCTATGGACTAGCGGGGGGCCTGAGCACCGGGGAGCTGTTTTTT
TRBD2 TRBJ2-1 TRBV29-1 few CSALSGSSYNEQFF TGCAGCGCCTTAAGCGGGAGCTCCTACAATGAGCAGTTCTTC
NA TRBJ1-5 TRBV2 NA CASSLDSHQPQHF TGTGCCAGCAGCCTAGACAGCCATCAGCCCCAGCATTTT
NA TRBJ1-1 TRBV6-4 once CASSRQVDTEAFF TGTGCCAGCAGTCGACAGGTGGACACTGAAGCTTTCTTT
TRBD1 TRBJ2-3 TRBV7-8 NA CASSLGGQITDTQYF TGTGCCAGCAGCTTAGGGGGACAGATCACAGATACGCAGTATTTT
TRBD1 TRBJ1-1 TRBV7-2 NA CASSPRQGADTEAFF TGTGCCAGCAGCCCCCGACAGGGGGCGGACACTGAAGCTTTCTTT
TRBD1 TRBJ1-2 TRBV4-3 NA CASSQVARGNYGYTF TGCGCCAGCAGCCAAGTGGCCAGGGGGAACTATGGCTACACCTTC
NA TRBJ1-1 TRBV11-1 few CASSLEATGMNTEAFF TGTGCCAGCAGCCTCGAGGCTACAGGGATGAACACTGAAGCTTTCTTT
NA TRBJ2-5 TRBV10-3 NA CAISVGGASQETQYF TGTGCCATCAGCGTAGGTGGGGCCTCGCAAGAGACCCAGTACTTC
NA TRBJ1-2 TRBV6-5 NA CASSYSTATVNYGYTF TGTGCCAGCAGTTACTCGACAGCTACTGTAAACTATGGCTACACCTTC
NA TRBJ2-7 TRBV7-3 NA CASSSQGEQYF TGTGCCAGCAGCTCCCAGGGGGAGCAGTACTTC